This T cell receptor beta chain is drawn from a study of T cells in narcolepsy. Across the study: Enrolled donors included narcolepsy type 1 or type 2 patients and healthy controls. Study-wide results and caveats: Some memory CD4+ repertoires had no autoreactive clone sequences. Reportedly, autoreactive clonotypes were serially detected in patients' blood but not controls'. Autoreactive HCRT-specific and TRIB2-specific clonotypes were marked in same-patient CSF-versus-blood CD4+ comparisons.

The CDR3 is made up of 15 amino acids. Germline CDR1 is MNHEY and CDR2 is SVGAGI. With V trimmed by 1 base and J by 8 bases, 10 bases remained unmatched. Points on this clone: What it recognizes is unknown.

Clones were read by immunoSEQ multiplex PCR, and TCRdb kept only the in-frame ones, dropping some. The sample carries about 32,000 clones, around 79% recorded once. This chain links TRBV6-5 with TRBJ1-2, with 7 bases aligning to TRBD1. The sequencing input was memory (CD45RA-) CD4+ T cells from blood. This sequence was found in a human donor in good health. The CDR3 DNA follows: TGTGCCAGCAGTTACTACGGGACAGCCCTCGCCGGCTACACCTTC. Its protein product is CASSYYGTALAGYTF.